Listed here are 32 T cell receptor beta chains from one sample, sequenced in a study of blood T cells in healthy people across ages. Alongside a J-beta primer mix, a sample-barcoded 5' primer served in a second PCR lasting roughly 6 to 11 cycles. TCRdb reprocessed the 5' RACE reads with MiXCR, giving one entry per CDR3 protein. The sample holds about 1.4 million distinct CDR3 sequences, 59% seen once. The sample was blood. All receptors derive from a man aged 18-30 years in good health.

The chain uses TRBV20-1 and TRBJ2-3; the match to TRBD1 covers 9 bases. The CDR3 is 15 amino acids. CDR1 DFQATT and CDR2 SNEGSKA come from the germline V gene (reference sequence). Trimming cost V 3 bases and J 2 bases; bases outside gene matches: 6. CDR3: CSASAPQGATDTQYF. In DNA, the CDR3 is TGCAGTGCTAGCGCCCCACAGGGGGCCACAGATACGCAGTATTTT.

The chain joins TRBV20-1 to TRBJ1-2; the match to TRBD1 covers 9 bases. Germline-derived CDR1 and CDR2 are DFQATT and SNEGSKA (reference sequence). The CDR3 covers 16 residues. Losses at the gene ends were 0 bases for V and 5 bases for J; bases not matched to a gene: 10. The CDR3 region has the DNA TGCAGTGCTAGAGATCTACAGGGGGCTGTATCTTATGGCTACACCTTC. Encoded protein: CSARDLQGAVSYGYTF.

The chain joins TRBV7-2 to TRBJ2-3; 10 bases map to TRBD2. This CDR3 region has 19 residues. The V gene end was trimmed by 0 bases and the J gene end by 4 bases; junction bases not matched to a gene: 13. The germline V gene encodes CDR1 SGHTA and CDR2 FQGNSA. The CDR3: CASSLAGLAGVHPADTQYF. CDR3 sequence (DNA): TGTGCCAGCAGCTTAGCTGGGCTAGCGGGGGTTCACCCGGCAGATACGCAGTATTTT.

The chain carries TRBV14 and TRBJ2-3; D not resolved. V lost 1 base, J lost 0 bases, and 14 bases lay in between. The CDR3 is 17 residues long. Germline CDR1 is SGHDN and CDR2 is FVKESK. CDR3 sequence reads: CASSQGGLRYSTDTQYF. The CDR3 DNA is TGTGCCAGCAGCCAAGGTGGTCTTCGCTATAGCACAGATACGCAGTATTTT.

This clonotype has just one count. The chain recombines TRBV4-1 with TRBJ2-3; D uncertain. This CDR3 is built from 15 residues. V was cut by 1 base and J by 1 base, with 9 bases left in between. Germline lookup yields CDR1 MGHRA and CDR2 YSYEKL. CDR3 bases: TGCGCCAGCAGCCAAGGGCCTGACGGCACAGATACGCAGTATTTT. Residues: CASSQGPDGTDTQYF.

V is TRBV5-1 and J is TRBJ2-3, with 12 bases aligning to TRBD2. The trim removed 1 base at V and 5 bases at J, leaving 11 bases unmatched. Per the germline V gene, CDR1 is SGHRS and CDR2 is YFSETQ. This CDR3 has 18 amino acids. The chain's CDR3 is CASSLTTTSGGYLDTQYF. CDR3 nucleotide sequence: TGCGCCAGCAGCTTGACGACTACTAGCGGGGGGTATTTAGATACGCAGTATTTT.

This clonotype came up once. The J gene is TRBJ2-3, the V gene TRBV5-4; no clear D gene. The CDR3 runs to 14 residues. Germline loops: CDR1 SGHNT, CDR2 YYREEE (reference sequence). V lost 0 bases to trimming and J lost 4 bases, with 9 bases between them. CDR3 in DNA: TGTGCCAGCAGCTTGGAACAAGGAGCAGATACGCAGTATTTT. Translation: CASSLEQGADTQYF.

V and J are TRBV11-1 and TRBJ2-3, with 9 positions matching TRBD2. This CDR3 is built from 12 residues. Germline loops: CDR1 SGHAT, CDR2 FQDESV (reference sequence). V lost 6 bases to trimming and J lost 12 bases; unmatched junction nucleotides: 7. The chain's CDR3 is CASRSLREGQYF. In DNA form, the CDR3 reads TGTGCCAGCAGGTCGCTGCGGGAGGGTCAGTATTTT.

This chain joins TRBV27 and TRBJ2-2; D might be TRBD1 (6 bases). The germline V gene has CDR1 MNHEY and CDR2 SMNVEV (reference sequence). CDR3 length: 15 amino acids. V was pared by 6 bases and J by 5 bases, with 16 bases between. The CDR3 loop is CASSPGTPVTGELFF. The DNA for the CDR3 is TGTGCCAGCAGCCCTGGGACACCAGTGACCGGGGAGCTGTTTTTT.

The rearrangement links TRBV21-1 to TRBJ2-4; TRBD1 is the table's D call and was not checked against the DNA. The J call is in doubt because the DNA end fits TRBJ2-7 better. TRBV21-1 is termed a pseudogene. The length of the CDR3 is 13 residues. The CDR3 DNA reads as TGTGCCCCGGGTGAAGCCCATGCCTACGAGCAGTACTTC. Amino acid sequence: CAPGEAHAYEQYF.

The chain has TRBV7-7 and TRBJ2-1; D is perhaps TRBD2 (6 bases). The tail of the sequence fits TRBJ2-7 better, so the J call may be wrong. The CDR3 covers 17 residues. CDR1 and CDR2 from the germline V gene are SSHAT and FNYEAQ (reference sequence). CDR3 nucleotides: TGTGCCAGCAGCTTAGCTGCGGGGAGGAGCTCCTACAATGAGCAGTACTTC. Amino acid sequence: CASSLAAGRSSYNEQYF.

This clonotype was recorded many times. The chain is built from TRBV12-3 or TRBV12-4 and TRBJ1-2; D unresolved. This CDR3 comprises 13 residues. V lost 3 bases and J lost 1, with 6 bases in between. In nucleotides, the CDR3 is TGTGCCAGCAGTTTTGAGGATAACTATGGCTACACCTTC. As protein: CASSFEDNYGYTF.

The chain has TRBV6-5 and TRBJ1-5; D remains ambiguous. V gave up 0 bases and J gave up 4 bases, with 10 bases separating them. The CDR3 runs to 15 residues. Germline loops: CDR1 MNHEY, CDR2 SVGAGI. CDR3 DNA sequence: TGTGCCAGCAGTTACTCCAACAGCCCTAATCAGCCCCAGCATTTT. This translates into CASSYSNSPNQPQHF.

The chain links TRBV4-3 to TRBJ1-1; the D is unclear. Trimming removed 4 bases at V and 7 bases at J, with 22 bases between. This CDR3 is 16 amino acids long. Germline V lookup: CDR1 LGHNA, CDR2 YSLEER. CDR3 coding DNA: TGCGCCAGCAGCCCTGTGCTTGGACGGACCTCTGGTGAAGCTTTCTTT. Protein sequence: CASSPVLGRTSGEAFF.

This clonotype showed up just a few times. The chain joins TRBV29-1 to TRBJ1-2; D call uncertain. Trimming left V 0 bases short and J 5 bases short, with 10 bases between. Germline CDR1 is SQVTM and CDR2 is ANQGSEA. The CDR3 is 13 amino acids. CDR3: CSVEDQNPYGYTF. The CDR3 region has the DNA TGCAGCGTTGAAGATCAGAATCCTTATGGCTACACCTTC.

This chain links TRBV28 with TRBJ2-1; TRBD2 agrees at 7 bases. Germline trimming cut 2 bases from V and 3 bases from J; bases unmatched to any gene: 4. From germline, CDR1 is MDHEN and CDR2 SYDVKM. CDR3 length: 15 residues. Written as DNA, the CDR3 is TGTGCCAGCAGTTTAATGCAGCGGGGCTACAATGAGCAGTTCTTC. This codes for CASSLMQRGYNEQFF.

This chain uses TRBV2 with TRBJ1-5, with D unresolved. The CDR3 length is 13 residues. With 3 bases removed from V and 3 bases from J, the gap between germline ends came to 6 bases. Germline CDR1 reads SNHLY; CDR2 reads FYNNEI. The CDR3 region is CASSEPHNQPQHF. The CDR3 DNA reads as TGTGCCAGCAGTGAGCCTCACAATCAGCCCCAGCATTTT.

This sequence joins TRBV3-1 and TRBJ2-5, with 13 bases matching TRBD2. The end of the DNA aligns better with TRBJ2-7, so the J call may be wrong. Germline values: CDR1 LGHDT, CDR2 YNNKEL (reference sequence). The CDR3 extends over 20 amino acids. The CDR3 reads CASSQGATTSGGWGAYEQYF. Here the CDR3 DNA reads TGTGCCAGCAGCCAAGGGGCTACGACTAGCGGGGGGTGGGGTGCTTACGAGCAGTACTTC.

This clonotype was counted only a few times. CDR3 DNA sequence: TGCAGTGCTACGGACAGGGGGCTTTACAATGAGCAGTTCTTC. This sequence encodes CSATDRGLYNEQFF. The V gene is TRBV20-1, the J gene TRBJ2-1, with 11 bases aligning to TRBD1. Germline lookup yields CDR1 DFQATT and CDR2 SNEGSKA (reference sequence). V lost 4 bases and J lost 4; bases outside the gene matches: 3. The CDR3 extends over 14 amino acids.

This rearrangement joins TRBV6-2 or TRBV6-3 to TRBJ1-1; D call uncertain. The CDR3 consists of 14 residues. With 7 bases removed from V and 0 bases from J, the gap between germline ends came to 12 bases. Per the germline V gene, CDR1 is MNHEY and CDR2 is SVGEGT. The CDR3 spells CASTNGRMNTEAFF. CDR3 coding DNA: TGTGCCAGCACCAACGGACGGATGAACACTGAAGCTTTCTTT.

This chain uses TRBV7-6 with TRBJ2-5, with 7 bases fitting TRBD1. Germline loops: CDR1 SGHVS, CDR2 FNYEAQ. This CDR3 is 18 amino acids long. V trimming: 0 bases; J trimming: 4 bases; junction bases outside the gene matches: 14. CDR3 bases: TGTGCCAGCAGCTTAGCGGGCCGCCGACAGGGAAGGCGAGAGACCCAGTACTTC. Protein sequence: CASSLAGRRQGRRETQYF.

This clonotype was seen only a few times. The rearrangement joins TRBV6-6 to TRBJ2-4; D uncertain. The J call is in doubt because the DNA end fits TRBJ2-7 better. The CDR3 contains 12 residues. Germline lookup yields CDR1 MNHNY and CDR2 SVGAGI (reference sequence). CDR3 residues: CASSYSIDEQYF. The CDR3 DNA follows: TGTGCCAGCAGTTACTCGATAGACGAGCAGTACTTC.

CDR3 DNA: TGTGCCAGCAGCCAATGGGGGACTAGCGGGGGAGACTACGAGCAGTACTTC. Its protein is CASSQWGTSGGDYEQYF. The chain is built from TRBV4-2 and TRBJ2-7, with 14 nucleotides matching TRBD2. V lost 2 bases, J lost 3 bases, and 6 bases stayed unmatched. Germline loops: CDR1 LGHNA, CDR2 YNFKEQ. The CDR3 runs to 17 residues.

The chain is built from TRBV30 and TRBJ2-1; D is undetermined. V gave up 3 bases and J gave up 7 bases, with 10 bases separating them. Germline CDR1 is GTSNPN and CDR2 is SVGIG (reference sequence). The CDR3 consists of 12 residues. The DNA for the CDR3 is TGTGCCTGGAGGGCCCTTGGGAATGAGCAGTTCTTC. It codes for CAWRALGNEQFF.

V usage is TRBV7-2 and J usage is TRBJ1-6, with 8 positions matching TRBD1. The CDR3 loop spans 15 amino acids. The germline V gene encodes CDR1 SGHTA and CDR2 FQGNSA. The ends lost 4 bases at V and 5 bases at J; junction bases unmatched: 4. The CDR3 loop reads CASSSKQGDNSPLHF. The CDR3 DNA follows: TGTGCCAGCAGCTCAAAACAGGGGGATAATTCACCCCTCCACTTT. The full variable domain, rest sourced from reference TRBV7-2 and TRBJ1-6, is GAGVSQSPSNKVTEKGKDVELRCDPISGHTALYWYRQSLGQGLEFLIYFQGNSAPDKSGLPSDRFSAERTGGSVSTLTIQRTQQEDSAVYLCASSSKQGDNSPLHFGNGTRLTVT.

The genes are TRBV24-1 and TRBJ1-1; unclear D gene. This CDR3 has 14 amino acids. V gave up 5 bases and J gave up 3 bases, with 12 bases separating them. Germline values: CDR1 KGHDR, CDR2 SFDVKD. CDR3 residues: CATSGEGRDTEAFF. Written as DNA, the CDR3 is TGTGCCACCAGTGGTGAGGGTCGGGACACTGAAGCTTTCTTT.

V is TRBV5-1 and J is TRBJ2-7, with 14 bases lining up with TRBD2. This CDR3 comprises 16 residues. Looked up from germline, CDR1 is SGHRS and CDR2 is YFSETQ. With 2 bases clipped from V and 3 bases from J, the junction kept 4 bases outside the gene matches. This chain's CDR3 is CASSFTGTSGSYEQYF. Written as DNA, the CDR3 is TGCGCCAGCAGCTTTACCGGGACTAGCGGGAGCTACGAGCAGTACTTC.

The chain couples TRBV11-2 to TRBJ2-3, with unresolved D. Trimming pared 5 bases from V and 1 base from J, leaving 7 bases between. The CDR3 contains 13 residues. CDR1 and CDR2 (germline): SGHAT, FQNNGV. CDR3 bases: TGTGCCAGCAGCACCCAGCGCACAGATACGCAGTATTTT. Its protein is CASSTQRTDTQYF.

This clonotype was found a few times. The V call is TRBV4-3, the J call TRBJ2-7; 10 bases fit TRBD2. Looked up from germline, CDR1 is LGHNA and CDR2 is YSLEER. The CDR3 runs to 18 residues. The junction had 11 bases not matched to a gene; V was cut back by 0 bases and J by 3 bases. The CDR3 DNA sequence: TGCGCCAGCAGCCAAGAGTATCTACTAGCGGGGAGACACTACGAGCAGTACTTC. It codes for CASSQEYLLAGRHYEQYF.

This clonotype has a handful of counts. The chain is built from TRBV4-1 and TRBJ2-2; D unclear. Deletions cut 0 bases from V and 8 bases from J, with 7 bases between. This CDR3 region has 13 residues. Germline loops: CDR1 MGHRA, CDR2 YSYEKL. The CDR3 region is CASSQELRGELFF. CDR3 DNA sequence: TGCGCCAGCAGCCAAGAGCTGCGAGGGGAGCTGTTTTTT.

This clonotype was detected only a few times. The chain links TRBV5-6 to TRBJ2-6; D is undetermined. The ends were cut back, 1 base at V and 0 bases at J, with 8 bases in the middle. CDR1 is SGHDT and CDR2 is YYEEEE in the germline V gene. CDR3 length: 16 amino acids. The CDR3 region is CASSLISFSGANVLTF. For the CDR3, the DNA is TGTGCCAGCAGCTTGATTAGTTTCTCTGGGGCCAACGTCCTGACTTTC.

The V call is TRBV19, the J call TRBJ2-2; TRBD2 matches at 10 bases. Germline values: CDR1 LNHDA, CDR2 SQIVND (reference sequence). The CDR3 contains 15 residues. V dropped 8 bases and J dropped 1; count of bases not matched to a gene: 4. The CDR3 coding sequence is TGTGCCAGTCGGACTAGCGGAGTGAACACCGGGGAGCTGTTTTTT. Encoded protein: CASRTSGVNTGELFF.